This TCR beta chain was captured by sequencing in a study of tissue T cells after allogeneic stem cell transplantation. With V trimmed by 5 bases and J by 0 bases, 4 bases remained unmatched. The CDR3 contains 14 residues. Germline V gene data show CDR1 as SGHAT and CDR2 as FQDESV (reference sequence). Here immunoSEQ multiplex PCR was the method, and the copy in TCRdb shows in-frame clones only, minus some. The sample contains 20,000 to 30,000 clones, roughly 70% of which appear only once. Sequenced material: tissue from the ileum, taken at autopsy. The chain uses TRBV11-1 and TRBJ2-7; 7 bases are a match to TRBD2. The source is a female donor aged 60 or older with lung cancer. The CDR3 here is CASSHGTNSYEQYF. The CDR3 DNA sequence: TGTGCCAGCAGCCATGGGACTAACTCCTACGAGCAGTACTTC.